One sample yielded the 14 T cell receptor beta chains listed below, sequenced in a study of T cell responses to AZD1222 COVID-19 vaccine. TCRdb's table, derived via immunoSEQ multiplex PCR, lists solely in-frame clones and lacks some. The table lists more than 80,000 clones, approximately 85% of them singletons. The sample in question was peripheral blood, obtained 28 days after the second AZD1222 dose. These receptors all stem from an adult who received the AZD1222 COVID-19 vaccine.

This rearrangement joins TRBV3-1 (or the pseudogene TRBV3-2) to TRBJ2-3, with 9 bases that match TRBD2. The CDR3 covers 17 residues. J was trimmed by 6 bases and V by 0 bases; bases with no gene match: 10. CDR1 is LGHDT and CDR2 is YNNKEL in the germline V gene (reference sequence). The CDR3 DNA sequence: TGTGCCAGCAGCCAAGATGGTAGCGGGAGAGGGGATGATACGCAGTATTTT. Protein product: CASSQDGSGRGDDTQYF.

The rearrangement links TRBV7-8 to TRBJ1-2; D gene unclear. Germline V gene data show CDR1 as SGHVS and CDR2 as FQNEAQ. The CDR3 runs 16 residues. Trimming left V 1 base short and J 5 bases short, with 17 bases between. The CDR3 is CASSLGSMEVPYGYTF. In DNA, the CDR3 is TGTGCCAGCAGCTTAGGCAGCATGGAAGTACCATATGGCTACACCTTC. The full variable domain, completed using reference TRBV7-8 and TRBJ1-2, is GAGVSQSPRYKVAKRGQDVALRCDPISGHVSLFWYQQALGQGPEFLTYFQNEAQLDKSGLPSDRFFAERPEGSVSTLKIQRTQQEDSAVYLCASSLGSMEVPYGYTFGSGTRLTVV.

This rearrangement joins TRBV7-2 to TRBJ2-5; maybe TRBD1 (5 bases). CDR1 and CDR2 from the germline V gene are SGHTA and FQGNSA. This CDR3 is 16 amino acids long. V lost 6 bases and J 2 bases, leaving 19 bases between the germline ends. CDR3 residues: CASSQLPPGLQETQYF. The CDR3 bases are TGTGCCAGCAGTCAACTCCCCCCAGGGCTACAAGAGACCCAGTACTTC. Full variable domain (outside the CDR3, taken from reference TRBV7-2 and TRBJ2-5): GAGVSQSPSNKVTEKGKDVELRCDPISGHTALYWYRQSLGQGLEFLIYFQGNSAPDKSGLPSDRFSAERTGGSVSTLTIQRTQQEDSAVYLCASSQLPPGLQETQYFGPGTRLLVL.

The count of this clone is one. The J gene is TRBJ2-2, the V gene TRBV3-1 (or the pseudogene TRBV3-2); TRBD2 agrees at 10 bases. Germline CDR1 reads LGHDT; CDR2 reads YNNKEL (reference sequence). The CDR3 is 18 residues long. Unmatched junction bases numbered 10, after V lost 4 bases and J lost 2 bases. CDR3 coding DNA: TGTGCCAGCAGCCTCCATTCGGGACTAGCGAAAAACACCGGGGAGCTGTTTTTT. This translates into CASSLHSGLAKNTGELFF.

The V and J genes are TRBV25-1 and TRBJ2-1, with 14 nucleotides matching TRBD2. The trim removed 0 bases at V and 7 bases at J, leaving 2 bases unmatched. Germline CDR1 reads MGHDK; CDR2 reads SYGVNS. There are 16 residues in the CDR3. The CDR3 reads CASSEYRLAGGNEQFF. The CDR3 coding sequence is TGTGCCAGCAGTGAATATCGACTAGCGGGAGGGAATGAGCAGTTCTTC.

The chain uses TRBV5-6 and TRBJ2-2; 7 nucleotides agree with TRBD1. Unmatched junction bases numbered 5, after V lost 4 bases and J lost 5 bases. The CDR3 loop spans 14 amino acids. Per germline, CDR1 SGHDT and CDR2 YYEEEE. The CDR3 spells CASSPGGRTGELFF. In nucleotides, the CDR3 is TGTGCCAGCAGCCCAGGGGGACGAACCGGGGAGCTGTTTTTT.

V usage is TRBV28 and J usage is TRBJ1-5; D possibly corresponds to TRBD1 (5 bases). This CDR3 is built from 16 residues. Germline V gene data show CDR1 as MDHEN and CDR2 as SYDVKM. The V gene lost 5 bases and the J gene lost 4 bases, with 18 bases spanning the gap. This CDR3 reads CASSLPGARGNQPQHF. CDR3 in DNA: TGTGCCAGCAGTCTACCCGGGGCCCGGGGGAATCAGCCCCAGCATTTT.

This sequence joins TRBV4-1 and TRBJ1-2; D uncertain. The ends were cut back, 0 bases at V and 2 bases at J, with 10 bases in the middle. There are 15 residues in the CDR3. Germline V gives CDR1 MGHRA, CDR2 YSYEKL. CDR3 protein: CASSQDPGSNYGYTF. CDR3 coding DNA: TGCGCCAGCAGCCAAGACCCAGGCAGCAACTATGGCTACACCTTC.

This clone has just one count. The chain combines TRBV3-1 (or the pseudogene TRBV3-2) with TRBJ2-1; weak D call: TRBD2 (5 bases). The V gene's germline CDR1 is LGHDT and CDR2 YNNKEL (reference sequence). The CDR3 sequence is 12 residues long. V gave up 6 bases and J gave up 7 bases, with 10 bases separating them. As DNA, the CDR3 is TGTGCCAGCAGACGGGAAGGGAATGAGCAGTTCTTC. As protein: CASRREGNEQFF.

DNA of the CDR3: TGTGCCAGCAGAGCGGGGGGAGAACAGTTCTTC. Its translation: CASRAGGEQFF. V is TRBV7-2 and J is TRBJ2-1; 9 nucleotides align to TRBD2. The CDR3 is 11 residues long. The ends lost 6 bases at V and 13 bases at J; junction bases unmatched: 4. CDR1 and CDR2 from the germline V gene are SGHTA and FQGNSA. Filled out from reference TRBV7-2 and TRBJ2-1, the complete variable domain reads GAGVSQSPSNKVTEKGKDVELRCDPISGHTALYWYRQSLGQGLEFLIYFQGNSAPDKSGLPSDRFSAERTGGSVSTLTIQRTQQEDSAVYLCASRAGGEQFFGPGTRLTVL.

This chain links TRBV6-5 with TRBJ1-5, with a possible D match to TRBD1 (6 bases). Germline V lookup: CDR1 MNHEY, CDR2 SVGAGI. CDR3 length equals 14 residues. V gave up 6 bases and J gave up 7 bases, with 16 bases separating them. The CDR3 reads CASSPTGTRQPQHF. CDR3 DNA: TGTGCCAGCAGCCCGACAGGCACCAGACAGCCCCAGCATTTT.

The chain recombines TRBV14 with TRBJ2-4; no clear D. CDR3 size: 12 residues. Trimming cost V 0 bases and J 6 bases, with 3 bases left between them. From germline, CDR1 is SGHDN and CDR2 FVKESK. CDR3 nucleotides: TGTGCCAGCAGCCAAGAGAGAAACATTCAGTACTTC. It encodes CASSQERNIQYF.

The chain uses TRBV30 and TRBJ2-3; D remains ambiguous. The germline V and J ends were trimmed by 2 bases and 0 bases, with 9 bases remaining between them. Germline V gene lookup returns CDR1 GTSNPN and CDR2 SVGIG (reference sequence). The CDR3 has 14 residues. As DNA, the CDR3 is TGTGCCTGGAGTCCGCAGAGTAGCACAGATACGCAGTATTTT. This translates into CAWSPQSSTDTQYF. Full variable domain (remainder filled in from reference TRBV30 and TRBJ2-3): SQTIHQWPATLVQPVGSPLSLECTVEGTSNPNLYWYRQAAGRGLQLLFYSVGIGQISSEVPQNLSASRPQDRQFILSSKKLLLSDSGFYLCAWSPQSSTDTQYFGPGTRLTVL.

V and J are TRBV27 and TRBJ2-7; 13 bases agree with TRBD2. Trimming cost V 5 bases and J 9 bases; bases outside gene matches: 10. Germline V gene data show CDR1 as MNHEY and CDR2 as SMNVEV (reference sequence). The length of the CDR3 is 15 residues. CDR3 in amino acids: CASSPGTSGNVGQYF. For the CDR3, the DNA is TGTGCCAGCAGTCCCGGGACTAGCGGGAATGTAGGGCAGTACTTC.